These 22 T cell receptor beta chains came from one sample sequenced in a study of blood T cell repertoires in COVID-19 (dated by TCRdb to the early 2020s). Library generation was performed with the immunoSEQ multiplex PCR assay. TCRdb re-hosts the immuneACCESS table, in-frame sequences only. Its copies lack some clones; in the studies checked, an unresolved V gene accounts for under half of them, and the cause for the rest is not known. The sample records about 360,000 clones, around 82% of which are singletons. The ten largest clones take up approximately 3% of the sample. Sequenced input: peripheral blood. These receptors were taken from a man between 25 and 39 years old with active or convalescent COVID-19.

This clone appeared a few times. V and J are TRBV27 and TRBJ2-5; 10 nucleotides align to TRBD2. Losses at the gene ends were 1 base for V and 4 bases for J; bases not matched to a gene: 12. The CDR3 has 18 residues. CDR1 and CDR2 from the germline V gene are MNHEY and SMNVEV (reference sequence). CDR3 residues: CASSLLGTSEKGRETQYF. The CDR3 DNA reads TGTGCCAGCAGTTTATTGGGGACTAGCGAAAAAGGGCGAGAGACCCAGTACTTC.

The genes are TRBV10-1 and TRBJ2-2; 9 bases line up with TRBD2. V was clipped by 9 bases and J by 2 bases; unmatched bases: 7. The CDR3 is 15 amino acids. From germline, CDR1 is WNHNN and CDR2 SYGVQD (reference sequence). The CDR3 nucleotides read TGCGCCAGAGGGCCTAGCGGGGAAAACACCGGGGAGCTGTTTTTT. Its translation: CARGPSGENTGELFF.

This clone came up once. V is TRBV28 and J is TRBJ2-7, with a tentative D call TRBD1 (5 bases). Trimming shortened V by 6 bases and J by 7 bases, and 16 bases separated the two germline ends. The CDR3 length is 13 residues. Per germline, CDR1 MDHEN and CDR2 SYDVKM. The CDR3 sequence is CASSLQEPEEQYF. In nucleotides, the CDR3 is TGTGCCAGCAGCCTACAGGAGCCGGAGGAGCAGTACTTC.

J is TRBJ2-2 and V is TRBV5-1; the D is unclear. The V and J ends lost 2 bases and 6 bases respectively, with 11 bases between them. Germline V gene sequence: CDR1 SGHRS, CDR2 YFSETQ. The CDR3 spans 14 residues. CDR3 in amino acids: CASSFQSDSGELFF. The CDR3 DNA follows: TGCGCCAGCAGCTTCCAGAGTGACTCCGGGGAGCTGTTTTTT.

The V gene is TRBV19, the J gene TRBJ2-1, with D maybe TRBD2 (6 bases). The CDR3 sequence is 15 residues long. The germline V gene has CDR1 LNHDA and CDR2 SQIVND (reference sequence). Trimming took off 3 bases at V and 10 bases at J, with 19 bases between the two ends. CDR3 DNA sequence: TGTGCCAGTAGTATGGGGGGAATTGGCCTCGGGGAGCAGTTCTTC. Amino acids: CASSMGGIGLGEQFF. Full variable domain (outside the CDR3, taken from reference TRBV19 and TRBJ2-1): DGGITQSPKYLFRKEGQNVTLSCEQNLNHDAMYWYRQDPGQGLRLIYYSQIVNDFQKGDIAEGYSVSREKKESFPLTVTSAQKNPTAFYLCASSMGGIGLGEQFFGPGTRLTVL.

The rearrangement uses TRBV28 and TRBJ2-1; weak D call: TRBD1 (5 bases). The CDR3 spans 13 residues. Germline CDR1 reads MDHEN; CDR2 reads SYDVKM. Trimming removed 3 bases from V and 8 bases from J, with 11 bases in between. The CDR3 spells CASSFVRAHEQFF. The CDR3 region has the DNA TGTGCCAGCAGTTTCGTCAGGGCCCATGAGCAGTTCTTC.

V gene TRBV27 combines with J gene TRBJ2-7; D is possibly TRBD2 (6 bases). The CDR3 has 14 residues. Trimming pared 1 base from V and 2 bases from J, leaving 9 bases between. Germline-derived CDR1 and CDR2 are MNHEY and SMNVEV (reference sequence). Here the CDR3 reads CASSLWAGTYEQYF. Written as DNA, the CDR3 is TGTGCCAGCAGTTTATGGGCGGGGACCTACGAGCAGTACTTC.

The CDR3 loop is CASSSPGTANEKLFF. The CDR3 DNA follows: TGCGCCAGCAGCTCACCCGGGACAGCTAATGAAAAACTGTTTTTT. This chain joins TRBV5-1 and TRBJ1-4; TRBD1 aligns across 7 bases. With 3 bases clipped from V and 3 bases from J, the junction kept 5 bases outside the gene matches. This CDR3 is 15 amino acids long. Germline CDR1 is SGHRS and CDR2 is YFSETQ. Combining the CDR3 with reference TRBV5-1 and TRBJ1-4 gives the whole variable domain KAGVTQTPRYLIKTRGQQVTLSCSPISGHRSVSWYQQTPGQGLQFLFEYFSETQRNKGNFPGRFSGRQFSNSRSEMNVSTLELGDSALYLCASSSPGTANEKLFFGSGTQLSVL.

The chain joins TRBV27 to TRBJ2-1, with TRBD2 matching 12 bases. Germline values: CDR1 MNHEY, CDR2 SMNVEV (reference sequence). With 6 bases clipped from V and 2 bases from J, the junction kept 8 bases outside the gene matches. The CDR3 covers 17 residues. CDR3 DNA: TGTGCCAGCAGCCTCGGGACTAGCGGGTCCACCTACAATGAGCAGTTCTTC. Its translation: CASSLGTSGSTYNEQFF.

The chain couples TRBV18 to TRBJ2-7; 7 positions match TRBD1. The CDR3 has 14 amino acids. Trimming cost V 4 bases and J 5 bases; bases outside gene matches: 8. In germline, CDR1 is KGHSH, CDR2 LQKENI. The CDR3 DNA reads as TGTGCCAGCTCACGACAGGGCAGTTCGGACGAGCAGTACTTC. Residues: CASSRQGSSDEQYF.

The CDR3 spells CASSKSGGTARILAYEQYF. In nucleotides, the CDR3 is TGTGCCAGCAGCAAAAGTGGGGGGACAGCCCGCATTTTGGCATACGAGCAGTACTTC. This rearrangement joins TRBV21-1 to TRBJ2-7; the table's D gene call, TRBD1, was not cross checked with the DNA. TRBV21-1 is an annotated pseudogene. This CDR3 contains 19 residues.

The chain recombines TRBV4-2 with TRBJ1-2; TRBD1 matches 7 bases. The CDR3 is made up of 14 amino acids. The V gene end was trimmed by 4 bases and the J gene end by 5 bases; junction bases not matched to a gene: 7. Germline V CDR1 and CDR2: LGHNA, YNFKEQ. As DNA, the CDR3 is TGTGCCAGCAGCCTTCCACAGGGGATTTATGGCTACACCTTC. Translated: CASSLPQGIYGYTF.

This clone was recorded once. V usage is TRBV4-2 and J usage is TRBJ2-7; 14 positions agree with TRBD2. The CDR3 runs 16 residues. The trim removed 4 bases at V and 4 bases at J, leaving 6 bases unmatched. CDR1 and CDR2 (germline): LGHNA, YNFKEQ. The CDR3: CASSRSGLAGEYEQYF. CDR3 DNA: TGTGCCAGCAGCCGATCGGGACTAGCGGGAGAATACGAGCAGTACTTC.

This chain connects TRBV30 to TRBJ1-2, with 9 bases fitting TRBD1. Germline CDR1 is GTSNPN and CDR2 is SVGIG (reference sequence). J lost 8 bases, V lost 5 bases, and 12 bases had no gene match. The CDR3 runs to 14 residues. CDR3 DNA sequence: TGTGCCTGGGGACAGGGGCCCTTAACGGGCGGCTACACCTTC. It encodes CAWGQGPLTGGYTF.

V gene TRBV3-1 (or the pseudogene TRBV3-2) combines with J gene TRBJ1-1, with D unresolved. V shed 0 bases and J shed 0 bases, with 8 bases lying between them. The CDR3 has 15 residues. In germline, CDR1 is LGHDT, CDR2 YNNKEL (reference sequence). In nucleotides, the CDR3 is TGTGCCAGCAGCCAAGATCTTAGAGTGAACACTGAAGCTTTCTTT. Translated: CASSQDLRVNTEAFF.

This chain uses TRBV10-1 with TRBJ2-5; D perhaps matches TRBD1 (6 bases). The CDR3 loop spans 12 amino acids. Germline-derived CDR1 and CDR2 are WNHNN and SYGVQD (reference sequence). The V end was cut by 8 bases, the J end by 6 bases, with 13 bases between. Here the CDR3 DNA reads TGCGCCAGCCGACAGGCAGGTAAGACCCAGTACTTC. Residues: CASRQAGKTQYF.

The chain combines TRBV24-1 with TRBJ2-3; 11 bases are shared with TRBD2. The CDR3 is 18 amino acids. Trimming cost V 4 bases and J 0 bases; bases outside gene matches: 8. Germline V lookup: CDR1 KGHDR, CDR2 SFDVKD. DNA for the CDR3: TGTGCCACCAGTGACCGTACCAGGACTAGCGGGAGCACAGATACGCAGTATTTT. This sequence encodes CATSDRTRTSGSTDTQYF.

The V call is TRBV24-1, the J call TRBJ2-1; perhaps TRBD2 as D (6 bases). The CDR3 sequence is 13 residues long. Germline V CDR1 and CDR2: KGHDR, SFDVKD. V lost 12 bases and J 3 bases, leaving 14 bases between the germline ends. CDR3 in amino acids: CAVQDGSYNEQFF. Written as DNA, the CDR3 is TGTGCCGTCCAGGACGGGAGCTACAATGAGCAGTTCTTC.

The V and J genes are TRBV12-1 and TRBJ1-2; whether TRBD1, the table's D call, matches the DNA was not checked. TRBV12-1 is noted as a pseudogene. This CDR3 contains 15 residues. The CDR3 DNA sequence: TGTGCCAGCAGCTTTGCACCACAGGGGGCGGTTGGCTACACCTTC. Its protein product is CASSFAPQGAVGYTF.

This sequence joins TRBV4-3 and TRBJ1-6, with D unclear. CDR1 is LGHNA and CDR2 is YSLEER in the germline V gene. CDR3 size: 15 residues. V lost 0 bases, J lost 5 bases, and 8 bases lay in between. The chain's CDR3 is CASSQDWRDNSPLHF. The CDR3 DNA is TGCGCCAGCAGCCAAGATTGGAGGGATAATTCACCCCTCCACTTT.

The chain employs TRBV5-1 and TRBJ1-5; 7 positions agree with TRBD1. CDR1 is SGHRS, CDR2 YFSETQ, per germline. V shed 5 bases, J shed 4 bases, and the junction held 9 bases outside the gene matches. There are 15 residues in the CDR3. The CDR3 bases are TGCGCCAGCAGTTTAGGGGGCCACTTTAATCAGCCCCAGCATTTT. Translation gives CASSLGGHFNQPQHF. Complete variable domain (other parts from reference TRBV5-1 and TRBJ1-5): KAGVTQTPRYLIKTRGQQVTLSCSPISGHRSVSWYQQTPGQGLQFLFEYFSETQRNKGNFPGRFSGRQFSNSRSEMNVSTLELGDSALYLCASSLGGHFNQPQHFGDGTRLSIL.

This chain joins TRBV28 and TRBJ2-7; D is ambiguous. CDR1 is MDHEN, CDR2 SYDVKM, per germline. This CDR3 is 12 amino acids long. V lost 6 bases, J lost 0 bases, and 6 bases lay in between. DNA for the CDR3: TGTGCCAGCAGAAGCACCTCCTACGAGCAGTACTTC. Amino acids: CASRSTSYEQYF.